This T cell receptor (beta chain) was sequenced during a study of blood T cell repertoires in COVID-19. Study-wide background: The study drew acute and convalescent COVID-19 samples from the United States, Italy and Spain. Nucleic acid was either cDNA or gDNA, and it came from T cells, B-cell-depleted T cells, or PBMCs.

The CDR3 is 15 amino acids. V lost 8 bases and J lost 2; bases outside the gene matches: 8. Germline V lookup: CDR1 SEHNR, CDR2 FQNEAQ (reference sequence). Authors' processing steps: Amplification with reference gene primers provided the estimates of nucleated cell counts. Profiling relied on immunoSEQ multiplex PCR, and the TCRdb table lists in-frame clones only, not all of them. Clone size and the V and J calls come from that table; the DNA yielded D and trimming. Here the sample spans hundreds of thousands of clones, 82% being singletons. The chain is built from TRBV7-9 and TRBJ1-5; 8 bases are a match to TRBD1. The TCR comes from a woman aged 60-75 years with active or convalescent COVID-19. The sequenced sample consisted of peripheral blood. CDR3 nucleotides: TGTGCCAGCGGATCCGACAGGGGTGGCAATCAGCCCCAGCATTTT. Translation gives CASGSDRGGNQPQHF. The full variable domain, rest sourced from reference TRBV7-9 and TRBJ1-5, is DTGVSQNPRHKITKRGQNVTFRCDPISEHNRLYWYRQTLGQGPEFLTYFQNEAQLEKSRLLSDRFSAERPKGSFSTLEIQRTEQGDSAMYLCASGSDRGGNQPQHFGDGTRLSIL.